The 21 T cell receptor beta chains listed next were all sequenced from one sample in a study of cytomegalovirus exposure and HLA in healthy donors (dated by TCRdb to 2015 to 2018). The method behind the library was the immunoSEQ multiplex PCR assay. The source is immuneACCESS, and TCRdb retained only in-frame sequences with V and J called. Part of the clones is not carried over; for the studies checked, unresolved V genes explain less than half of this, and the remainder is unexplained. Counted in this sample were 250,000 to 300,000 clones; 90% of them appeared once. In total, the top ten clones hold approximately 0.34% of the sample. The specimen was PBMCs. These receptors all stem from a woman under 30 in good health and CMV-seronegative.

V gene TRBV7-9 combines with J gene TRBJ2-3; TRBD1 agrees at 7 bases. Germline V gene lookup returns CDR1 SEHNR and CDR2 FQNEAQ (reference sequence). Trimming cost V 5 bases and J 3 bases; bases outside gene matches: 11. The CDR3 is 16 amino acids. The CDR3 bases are TGTGCCAGCAGCCCCCCCGACAGGGCTGAGACAGATACGCAGTATTTT. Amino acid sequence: CASSPPDRAETDTQYF.

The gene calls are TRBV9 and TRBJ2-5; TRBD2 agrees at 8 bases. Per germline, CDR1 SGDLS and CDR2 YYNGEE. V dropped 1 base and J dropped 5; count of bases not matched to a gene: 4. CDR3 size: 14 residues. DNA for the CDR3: TGTGCCAGCAGCGTAAGAGCGGGGGTTGAGACCCAGTACTTC. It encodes CASSVRAGVETQYF. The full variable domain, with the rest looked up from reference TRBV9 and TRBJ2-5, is DSGVTQTPKHLITATGQRVTLRCSPRSGDLSVYWYQQSLDQGLQFLIQYYNGEERAKGNILERFSAQQFPDLHSELNLSSLELGDSALYFCASSVRAGVETQYFGPGTRLLVL.

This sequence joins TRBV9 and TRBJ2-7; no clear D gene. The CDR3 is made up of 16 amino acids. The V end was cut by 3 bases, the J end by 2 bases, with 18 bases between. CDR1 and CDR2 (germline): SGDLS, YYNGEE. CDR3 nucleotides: TGTGCCAGCAGCGCACAAAGTTCGTGGCAAGCCTACGAGCAGTACTTC. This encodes CASSAQSSWQAYEQYF.

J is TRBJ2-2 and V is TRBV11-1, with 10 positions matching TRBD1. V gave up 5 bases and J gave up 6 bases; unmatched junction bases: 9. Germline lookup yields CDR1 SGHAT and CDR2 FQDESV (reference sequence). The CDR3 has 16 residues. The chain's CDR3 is CASSPWTGGTAGELFF. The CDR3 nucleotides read TGTGCCAGCAGCCCCTGGACAGGGGGTACCGCCGGGGAGCTGTTTTTT.

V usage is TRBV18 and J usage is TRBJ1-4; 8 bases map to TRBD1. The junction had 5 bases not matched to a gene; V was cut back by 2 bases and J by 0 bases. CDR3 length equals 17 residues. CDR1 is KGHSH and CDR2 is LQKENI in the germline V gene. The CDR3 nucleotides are TGTGCCAGCTCACCAGGGACAGGAGTAGCAACTAATGAAAAACTGTTTTTT. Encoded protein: CASSPGTGVATNEKLFF.

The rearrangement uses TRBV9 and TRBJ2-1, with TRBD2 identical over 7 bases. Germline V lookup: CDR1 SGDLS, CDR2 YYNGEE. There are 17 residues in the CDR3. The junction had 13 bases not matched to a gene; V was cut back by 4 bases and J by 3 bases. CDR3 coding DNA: TGTGCCAGCAGCTCACCTGCTGGGGGGGGGAACTACAATGAGCAGTTCTTC. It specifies CASSSPAGGGNYNEQFF.

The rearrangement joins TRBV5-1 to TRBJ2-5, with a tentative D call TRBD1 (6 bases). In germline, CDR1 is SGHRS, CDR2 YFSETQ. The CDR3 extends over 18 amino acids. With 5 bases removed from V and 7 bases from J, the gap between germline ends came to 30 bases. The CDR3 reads CASRKAPDLGQRTWTQYF. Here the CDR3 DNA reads TGCGCCAGCAGGAAGGCCCCTGACCTCGGACAGCGAACGTGGACCCAGTACTTC.

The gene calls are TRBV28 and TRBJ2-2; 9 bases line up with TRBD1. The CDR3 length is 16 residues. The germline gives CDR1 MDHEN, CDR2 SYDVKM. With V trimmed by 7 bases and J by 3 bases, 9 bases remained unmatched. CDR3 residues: CASTEGQGSYTGELFF. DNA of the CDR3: TGTGCCAGCACAGAAGGACAGGGGAGTTACACCGGGGAGCTGTTTTTT.

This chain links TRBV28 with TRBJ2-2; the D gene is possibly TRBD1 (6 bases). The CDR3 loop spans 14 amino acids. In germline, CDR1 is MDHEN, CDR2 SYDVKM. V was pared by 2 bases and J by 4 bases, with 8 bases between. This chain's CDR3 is CASSLGQITGELFF. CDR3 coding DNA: TGTGCCAGCAGTTTAGGACAGATCACCGGGGAGCTGTTTTTT.

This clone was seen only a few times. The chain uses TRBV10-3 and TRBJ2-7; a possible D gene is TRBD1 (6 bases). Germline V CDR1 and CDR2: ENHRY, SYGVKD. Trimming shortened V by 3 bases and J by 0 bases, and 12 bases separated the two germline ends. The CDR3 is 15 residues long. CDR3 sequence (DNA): TGTGCCATCAGTGAAGGACAGCCGACCTCCTACGAGCAGTACGTC. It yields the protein CAISEGQPTSYEQYV.

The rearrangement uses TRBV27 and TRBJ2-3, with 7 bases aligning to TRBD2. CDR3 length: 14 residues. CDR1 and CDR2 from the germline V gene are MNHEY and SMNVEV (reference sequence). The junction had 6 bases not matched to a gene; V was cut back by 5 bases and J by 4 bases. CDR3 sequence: CASSAGLPADTQYF. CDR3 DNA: TGTGCCAGCAGTGCGGGACTACCGGCAGATACGCAGTATTTT.

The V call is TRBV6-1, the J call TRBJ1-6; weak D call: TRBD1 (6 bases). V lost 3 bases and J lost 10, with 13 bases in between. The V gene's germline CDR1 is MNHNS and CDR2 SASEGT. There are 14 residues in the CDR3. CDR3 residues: CASSDWVGGSPLHF. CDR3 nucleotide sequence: TGTGCCAGCAGTGATTGGGTAGGGGGATCACCCCTCCACTTT.

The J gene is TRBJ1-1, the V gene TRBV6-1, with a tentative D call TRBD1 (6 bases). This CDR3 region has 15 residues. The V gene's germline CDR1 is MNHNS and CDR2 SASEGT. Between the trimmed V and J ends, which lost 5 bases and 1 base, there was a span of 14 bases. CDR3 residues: CASSTGMAANTEAFF. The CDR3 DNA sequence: TGTGCCAGCAGTACAGGGATGGCTGCGAACACTGAAGCTTTCTTT.

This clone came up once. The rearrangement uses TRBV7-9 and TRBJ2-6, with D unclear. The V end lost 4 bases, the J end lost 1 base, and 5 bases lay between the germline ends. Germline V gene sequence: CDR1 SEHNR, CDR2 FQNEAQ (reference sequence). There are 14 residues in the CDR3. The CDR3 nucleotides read TGTGCCAGCAGCTATGTATCTGGGGCCAACGTCCTGACTTTC. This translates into CASSYVSGANVLTF.

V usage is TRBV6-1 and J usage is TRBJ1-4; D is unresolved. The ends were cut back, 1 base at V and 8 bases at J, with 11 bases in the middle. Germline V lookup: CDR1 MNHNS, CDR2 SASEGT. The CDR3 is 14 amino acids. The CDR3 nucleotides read TGTGCCAGCAGTGAAGATAGTAGGAGGGAAAAACTGTTTTTT. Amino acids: CASSEDSRREKLFF.

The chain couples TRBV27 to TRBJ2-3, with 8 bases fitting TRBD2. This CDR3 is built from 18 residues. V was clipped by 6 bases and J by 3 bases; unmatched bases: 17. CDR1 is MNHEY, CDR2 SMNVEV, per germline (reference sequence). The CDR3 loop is CASSPPGPSGLLTDTQYF. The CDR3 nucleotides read TGTGCCAGCAGCCCTCCCGGGCCTAGCGGGCTCCTTACAGATACGCAGTATTTT.

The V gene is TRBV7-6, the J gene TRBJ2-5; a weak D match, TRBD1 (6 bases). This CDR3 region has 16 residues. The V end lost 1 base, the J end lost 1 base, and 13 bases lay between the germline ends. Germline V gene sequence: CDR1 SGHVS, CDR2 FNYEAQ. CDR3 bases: TGTGCCAGCAGCTTAGGCCACAGGGTGTTCCAAGAGACCCAGTACTTC. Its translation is CASSLGHRVFQETQYF.

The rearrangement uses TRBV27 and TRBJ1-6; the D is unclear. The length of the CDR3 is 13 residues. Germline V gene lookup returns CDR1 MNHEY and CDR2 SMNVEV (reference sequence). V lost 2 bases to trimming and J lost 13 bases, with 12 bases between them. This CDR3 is CASSLEIGRPLHF. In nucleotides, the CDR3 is TGTGCCAGCAGTTTAGAAATAGGGAGGCCCCTCCACTTT.

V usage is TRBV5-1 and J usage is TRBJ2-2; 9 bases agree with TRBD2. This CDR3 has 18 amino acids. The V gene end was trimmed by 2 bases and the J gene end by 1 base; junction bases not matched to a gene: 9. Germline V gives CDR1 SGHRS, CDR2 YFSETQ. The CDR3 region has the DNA TGCGCCAGCAGCTTTGAACCTCCTAGCGGGATGAACACCGGGGAGCTGTTTTTT. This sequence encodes CASSFEPPSGMNTGELFF.

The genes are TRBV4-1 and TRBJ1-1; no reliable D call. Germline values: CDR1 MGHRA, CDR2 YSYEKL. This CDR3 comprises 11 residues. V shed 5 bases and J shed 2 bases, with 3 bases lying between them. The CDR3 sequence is CASSSNTEAFF. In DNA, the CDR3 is TGCGCCAGCAGCTCAAACACTGAAGCTTTCTTT.

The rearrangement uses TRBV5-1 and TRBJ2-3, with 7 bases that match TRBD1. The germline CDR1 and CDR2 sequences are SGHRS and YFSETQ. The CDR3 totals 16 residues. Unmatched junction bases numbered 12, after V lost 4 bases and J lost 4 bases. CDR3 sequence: CASSQDEQGPADTQYF. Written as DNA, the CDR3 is TGCGCCAGCAGCCAAGACGAACAGGGGCCGGCAGATACGCAGTATTTT.